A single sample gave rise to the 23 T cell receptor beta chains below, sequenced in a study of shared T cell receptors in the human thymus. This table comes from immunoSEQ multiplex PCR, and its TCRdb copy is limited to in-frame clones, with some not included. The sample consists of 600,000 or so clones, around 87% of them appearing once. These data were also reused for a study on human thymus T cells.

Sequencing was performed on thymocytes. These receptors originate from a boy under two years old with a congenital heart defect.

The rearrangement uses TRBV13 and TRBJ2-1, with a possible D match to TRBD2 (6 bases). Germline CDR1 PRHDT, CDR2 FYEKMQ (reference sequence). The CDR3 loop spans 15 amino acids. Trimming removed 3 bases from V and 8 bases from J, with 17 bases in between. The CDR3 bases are TGTGCCAGCAGCTTCGATTTAGGAGGGTTCGATGAGCAGTTCTTC. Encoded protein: CASSFDLGGFDEQFF.

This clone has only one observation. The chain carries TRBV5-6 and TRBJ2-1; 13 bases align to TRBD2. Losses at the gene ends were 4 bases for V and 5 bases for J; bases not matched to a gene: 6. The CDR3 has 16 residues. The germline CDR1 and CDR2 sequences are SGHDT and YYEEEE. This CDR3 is CASSDRTSGGNNEQFF. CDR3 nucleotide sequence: TGTGCCAGCAGCGACAGGACTAGCGGGGGCAACAATGAGCAGTTCTTC.

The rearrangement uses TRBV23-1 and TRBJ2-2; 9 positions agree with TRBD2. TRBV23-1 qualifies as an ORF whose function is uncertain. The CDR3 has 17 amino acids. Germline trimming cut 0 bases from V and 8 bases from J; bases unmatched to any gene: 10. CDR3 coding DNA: TGCGCCAGCAGTCAATCTGTGATAGCGGGGGAAAAGGGGGAGCTGTTTTTT. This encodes CASSQSVIAGEKGELFF.

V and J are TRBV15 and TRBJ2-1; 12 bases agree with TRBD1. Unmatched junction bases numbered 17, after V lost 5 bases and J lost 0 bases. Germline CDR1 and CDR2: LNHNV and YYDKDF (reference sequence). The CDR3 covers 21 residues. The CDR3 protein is CATSPQGDRGLGRSSYNEQFF. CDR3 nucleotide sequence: TGTGCCACCAGCCCCCAGGGGGACAGGGGGCTAGGGAGAAGCTCCTACAATGAGCAGTTCTTC.

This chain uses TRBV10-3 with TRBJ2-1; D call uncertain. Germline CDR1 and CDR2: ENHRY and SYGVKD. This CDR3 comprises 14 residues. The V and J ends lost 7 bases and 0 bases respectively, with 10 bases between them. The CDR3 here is CAIKRYSSYNEQFF. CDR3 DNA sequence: TGTGCCATCAAGAGGTATAGCTCCTACAATGAGCAGTTCTTC.

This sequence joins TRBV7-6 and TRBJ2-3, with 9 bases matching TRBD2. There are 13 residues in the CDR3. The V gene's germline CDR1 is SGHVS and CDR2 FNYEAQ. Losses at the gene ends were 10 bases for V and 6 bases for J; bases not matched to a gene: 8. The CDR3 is CATQGTSRDTQYF. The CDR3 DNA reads TGTGCCACTCAGGGGACTAGCAGGGATACGCAGTATTTT.

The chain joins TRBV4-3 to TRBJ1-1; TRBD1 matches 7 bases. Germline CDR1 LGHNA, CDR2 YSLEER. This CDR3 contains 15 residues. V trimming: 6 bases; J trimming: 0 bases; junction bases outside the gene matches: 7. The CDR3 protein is CASSSGTVMNTEAFF. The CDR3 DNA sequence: TGCGCCAGCAGTTCCGGGACAGTAATGAACACTGAAGCTTTCTTT.

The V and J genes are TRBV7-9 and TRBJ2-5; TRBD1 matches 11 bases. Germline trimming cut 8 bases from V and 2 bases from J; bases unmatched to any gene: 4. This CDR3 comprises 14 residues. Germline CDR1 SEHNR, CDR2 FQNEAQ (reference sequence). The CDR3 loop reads CASGGQGVQETQYF. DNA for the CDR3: TGTGCCAGCGGGGGACAGGGGGTACAAGAGACCCAGTACTTC.

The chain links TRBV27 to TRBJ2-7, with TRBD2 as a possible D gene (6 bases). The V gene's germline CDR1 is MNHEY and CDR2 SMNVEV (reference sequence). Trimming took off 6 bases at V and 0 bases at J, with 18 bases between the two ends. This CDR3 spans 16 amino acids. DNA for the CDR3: TGTGCCAGCAGGAATGCGGGGACTCCTGCCTCCTACGAGCAGTACTTC. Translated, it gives CASRNAGTPASYEQYF.

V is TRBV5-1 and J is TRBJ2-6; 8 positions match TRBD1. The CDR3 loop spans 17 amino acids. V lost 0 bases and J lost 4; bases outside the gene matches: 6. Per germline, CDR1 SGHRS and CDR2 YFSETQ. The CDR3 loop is CASSLGQGADGANVLTF. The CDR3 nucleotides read TGCGCCAGCAGCTTGGGGCAGGGGGCTGACGGGGCCAACGTCCTGACTTTC.

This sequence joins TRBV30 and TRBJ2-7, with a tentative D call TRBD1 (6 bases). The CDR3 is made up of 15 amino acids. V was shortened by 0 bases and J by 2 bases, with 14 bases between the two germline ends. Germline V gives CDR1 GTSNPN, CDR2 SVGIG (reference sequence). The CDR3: CAWSVPRGVPYEQYF. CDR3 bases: TGTGCCTGGAGTGTACCCAGGGGTGTCCCCTACGAGCAGTACTTC. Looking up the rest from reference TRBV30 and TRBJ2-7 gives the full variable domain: SQTIHQWPATLVQPVGSPLSLECTVEGTSNPNLYWYRQAAGRGLQLLFYSVGIGQISSEVPQNLSASRPQDRQFILSSKKLLLSDSGFYLCAWSVPRGVPYEQYFGPGTRLTVT.

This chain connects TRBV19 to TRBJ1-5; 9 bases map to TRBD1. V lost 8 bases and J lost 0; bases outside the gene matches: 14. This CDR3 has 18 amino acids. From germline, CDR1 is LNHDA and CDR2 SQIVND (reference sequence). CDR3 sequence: CASRSRAGTGISNQPQHF. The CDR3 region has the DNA TGTGCCAGTCGAAGTAGGGCGGGGACAGGGATTAGCAATCAGCCCCAGCATTTT.

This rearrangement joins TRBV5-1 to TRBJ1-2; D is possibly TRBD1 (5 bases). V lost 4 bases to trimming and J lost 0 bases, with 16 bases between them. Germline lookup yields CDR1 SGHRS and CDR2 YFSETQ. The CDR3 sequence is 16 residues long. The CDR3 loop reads CASSPPGPQPNYGYTF. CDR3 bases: TGCGCCAGCAGCCCTCCAGGGCCCCAACCTAACTATGGCTACACCTTC.

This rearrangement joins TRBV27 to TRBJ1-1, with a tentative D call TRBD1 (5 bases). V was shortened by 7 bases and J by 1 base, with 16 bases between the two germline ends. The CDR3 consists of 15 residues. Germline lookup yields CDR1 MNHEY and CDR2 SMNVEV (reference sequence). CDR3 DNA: TGTGCCAGCAACCCATCGGGGGGGAAGAACACTGAAGCTTTCTTT. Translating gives CASNPSGGKNTEAFF.

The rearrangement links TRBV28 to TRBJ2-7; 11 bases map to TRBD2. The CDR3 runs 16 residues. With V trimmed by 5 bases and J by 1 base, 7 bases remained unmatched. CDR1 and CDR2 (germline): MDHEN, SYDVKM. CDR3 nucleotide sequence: TGTGCCAGCAGTACCTTAGCGGGAGGGCCATCCTACGAGCAGTACTTC. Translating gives CASSTLAGGPSYEQYF.

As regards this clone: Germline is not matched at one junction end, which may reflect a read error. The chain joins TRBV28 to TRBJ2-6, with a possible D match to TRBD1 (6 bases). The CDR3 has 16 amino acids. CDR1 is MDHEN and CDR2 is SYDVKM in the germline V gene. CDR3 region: CASSLWGHTGANVLTF. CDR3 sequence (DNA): TGTGCCAGCAGTCTATGGGGACACACTGGGGCCAACGTCCTGACTTTC.

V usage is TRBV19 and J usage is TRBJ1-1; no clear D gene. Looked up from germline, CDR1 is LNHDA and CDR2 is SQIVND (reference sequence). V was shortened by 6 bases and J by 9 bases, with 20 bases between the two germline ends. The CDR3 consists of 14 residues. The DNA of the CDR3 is TGTGCCAGTAGCCAGTTGAGTACCGCGGAAAAAGCTTTCTTT. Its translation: CASSQLSTAEKAFF.

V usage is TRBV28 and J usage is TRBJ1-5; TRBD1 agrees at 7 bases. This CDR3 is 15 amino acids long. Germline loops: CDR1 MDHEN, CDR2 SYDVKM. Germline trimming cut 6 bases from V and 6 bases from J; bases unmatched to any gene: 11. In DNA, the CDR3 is TGTGCCAGCAGACTCCCTGACAGGGAAGGTCAGCCCCAGCATTTT. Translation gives CASRLPDREGQPQHF.

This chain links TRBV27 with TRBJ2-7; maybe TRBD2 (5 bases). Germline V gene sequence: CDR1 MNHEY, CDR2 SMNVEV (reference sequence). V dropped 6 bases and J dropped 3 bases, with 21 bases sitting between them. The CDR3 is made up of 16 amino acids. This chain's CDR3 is CASSPLWRVVFYEQYF. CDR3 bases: TGTGCCAGCAGCCCCCTGTGGCGGGTGGTATTCTACGAGCAGTACTTC.

The CDR3 region is CASTGGRNTEAFF. CDR3 nucleotides: TGTGCCAGTACGGGGGGGAGAAATACTGAAGCTTTCTTT. V is TRBV19 and J is TRBJ1-1; maybe TRBD1 (5 bases). Germline lookup yields CDR1 LNHDA and CDR2 SQIVND (reference sequence). This CDR3 comprises 13 residues. V was trimmed by 7 bases and J by 5 bases, leaving 14 bases between them. The full variable domain, its missing parts supplied by reference TRBV19 and TRBJ1-1, is DGGITQSPKYLFRKEGQNVTLSCEQNLNHDAMYWYRQDPGQGLRLIYYSQIVNDFQKGDIAEGYSVSREKKESFPLTVTSAQKNPTAFYLCASTGGRNTEAFFGQGTRLTVV.

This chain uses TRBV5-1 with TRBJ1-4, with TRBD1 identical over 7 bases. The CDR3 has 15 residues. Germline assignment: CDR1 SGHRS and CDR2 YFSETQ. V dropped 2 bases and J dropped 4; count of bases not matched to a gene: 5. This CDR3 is CASSFSGDSNEKLFF. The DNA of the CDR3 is TGCGCCAGCAGCTTCTCCGGGGACAGTAATGAAAAACTGTTTTTT.

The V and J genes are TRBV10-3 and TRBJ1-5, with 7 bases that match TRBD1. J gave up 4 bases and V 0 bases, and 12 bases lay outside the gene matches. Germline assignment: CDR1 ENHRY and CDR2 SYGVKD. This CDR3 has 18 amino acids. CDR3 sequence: CAISESKGADRRNQPQHF. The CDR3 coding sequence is TGTGCCATCAGTGAGTCAAAGGGGGCAGATCGACGGAATCAGCCCCAGCATTTT.

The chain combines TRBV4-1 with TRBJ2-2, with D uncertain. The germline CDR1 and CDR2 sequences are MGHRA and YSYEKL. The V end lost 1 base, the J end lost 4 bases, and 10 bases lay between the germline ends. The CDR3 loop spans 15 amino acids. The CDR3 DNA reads TGCGCCAGCAGCCAAGGACTGCCTATCACCGGGGAGCTGTTTTTT. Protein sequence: CASSQGLPITGELFF.